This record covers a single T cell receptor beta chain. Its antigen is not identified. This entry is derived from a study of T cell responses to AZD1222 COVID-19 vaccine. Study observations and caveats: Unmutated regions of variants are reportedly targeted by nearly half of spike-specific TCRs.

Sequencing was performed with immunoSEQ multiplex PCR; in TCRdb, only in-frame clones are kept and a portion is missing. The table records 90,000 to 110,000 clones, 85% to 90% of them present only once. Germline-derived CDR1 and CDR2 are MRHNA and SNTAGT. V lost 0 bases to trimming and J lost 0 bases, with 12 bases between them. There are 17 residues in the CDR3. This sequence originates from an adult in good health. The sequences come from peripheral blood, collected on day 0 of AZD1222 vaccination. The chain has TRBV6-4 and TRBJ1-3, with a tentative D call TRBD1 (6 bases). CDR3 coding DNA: TGTGCCAGCAGTGACTCTCAGGGGCTCACCTCTGGAAACACCATATATTTT. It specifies CASSDSQGLTSGNTIYF.